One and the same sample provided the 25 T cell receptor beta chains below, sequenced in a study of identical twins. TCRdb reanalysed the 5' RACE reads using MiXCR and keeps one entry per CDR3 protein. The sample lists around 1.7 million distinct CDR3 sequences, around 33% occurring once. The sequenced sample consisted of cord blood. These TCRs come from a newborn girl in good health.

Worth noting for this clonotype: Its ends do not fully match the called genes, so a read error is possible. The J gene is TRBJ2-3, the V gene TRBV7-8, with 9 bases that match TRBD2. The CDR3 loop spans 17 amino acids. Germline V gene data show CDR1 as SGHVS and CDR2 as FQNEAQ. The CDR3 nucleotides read TGTACCAGCAGCGTCCAGCCCTTTAGCGGGAGCTCAGATACGCAGTATTTT. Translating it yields CTSSVQPFSGSSDTQYF.

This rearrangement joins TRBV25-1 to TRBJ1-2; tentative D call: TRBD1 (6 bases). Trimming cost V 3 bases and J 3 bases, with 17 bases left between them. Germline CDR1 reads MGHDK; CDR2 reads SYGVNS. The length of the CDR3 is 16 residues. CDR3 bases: TGTGCCAGCAGTGACCAACAGGGTGGGTGGGACTATGGCTACACCTTC. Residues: CASSDQQGGWDYGYTF.

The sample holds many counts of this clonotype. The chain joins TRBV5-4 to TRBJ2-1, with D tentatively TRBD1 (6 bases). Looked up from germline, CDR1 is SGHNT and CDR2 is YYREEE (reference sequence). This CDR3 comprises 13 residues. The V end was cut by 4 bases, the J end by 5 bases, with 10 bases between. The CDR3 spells CASSIQGNNEQFF. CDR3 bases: TGTGCCAGCAGCATACAGGGTAACAATGAGCAGTTCTTC. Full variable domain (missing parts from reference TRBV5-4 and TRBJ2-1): ETGVTQSPTHLIKTRGQQVTLRCSSQSGHNTVSWYQQALGQGPQFIFQYYREEENGRGNFPPRFSGLQFPNYSSELNVNALELDDSALYLCASSIQGNNEQFFGPGTRLTVL.

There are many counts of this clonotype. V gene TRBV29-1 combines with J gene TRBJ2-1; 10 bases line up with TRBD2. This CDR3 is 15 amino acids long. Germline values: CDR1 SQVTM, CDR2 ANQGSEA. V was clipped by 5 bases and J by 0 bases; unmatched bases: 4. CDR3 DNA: TGCAGCGTTAGGGCTAGCGGGAGCTCCTACAATGAGCAGTTCTTC. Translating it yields CSVRASGSSYNEQFF.

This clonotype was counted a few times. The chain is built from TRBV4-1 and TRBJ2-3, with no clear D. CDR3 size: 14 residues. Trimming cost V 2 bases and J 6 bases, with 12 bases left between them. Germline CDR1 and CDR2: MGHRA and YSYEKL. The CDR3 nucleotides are TGCGCCAGCAGCCAACGAACCATTGCCGATACGCAGTATTTT. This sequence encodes CASSQRTIADTQYF.

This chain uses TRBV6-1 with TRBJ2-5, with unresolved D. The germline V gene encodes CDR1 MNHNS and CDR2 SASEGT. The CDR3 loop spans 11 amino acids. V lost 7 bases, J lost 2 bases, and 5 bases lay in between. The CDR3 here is CASKEQETQYF. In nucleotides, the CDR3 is TGTGCCAGCAAGGAGCAAGAGACCCAGTACTTC.

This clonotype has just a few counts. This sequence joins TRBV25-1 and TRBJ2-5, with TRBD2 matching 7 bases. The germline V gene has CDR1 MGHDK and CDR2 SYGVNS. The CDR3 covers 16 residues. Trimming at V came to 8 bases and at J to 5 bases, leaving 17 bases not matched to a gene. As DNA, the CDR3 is TGTGCCAGCGCGAGAGGGGAGGGAGGGCCTCGGGAGACCCAGTACTTC. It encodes CASARGEGGPRETQYF.

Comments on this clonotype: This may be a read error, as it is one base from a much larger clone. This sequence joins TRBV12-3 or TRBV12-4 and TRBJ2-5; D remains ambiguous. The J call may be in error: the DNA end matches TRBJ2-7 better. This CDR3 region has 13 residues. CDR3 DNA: TGTGCCGGCAGTTTGATAGGATCCTACGAGCAGTACTTC. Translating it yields CAGSLIGSYEQYF.

The CDR3 sequence is CSVVGPHGNEQYF. In DNA, the CDR3 is TGCAGCGTTGTGGGACCTCATGGGAATGAGCAGTACTTC. The rearrangement uses TRBV29-1 and TRBJ2-5; possibly TRBD1 or TRBD2 for D (5 bases each). Germline V gives CDR1 SQVTM, CDR2 ANQGSEA. The CDR3 has 13 amino acids. V was cut by 4 bases and J by 11 bases, with 20 bases left in between. The variable domain in full, with the rest retrieved from reference TRBV29-1 and TRBJ2-5, is SAVISQKPSRDICQRGTSLTIQCQVDSQVTMMFWYRQQPGQSLTLIATANQGSEATYESGFVIDKFPISRPNLTFSTLTVSNMSPEDSSIYLCSVVGPHGNEQYFGPGTRLLVL.

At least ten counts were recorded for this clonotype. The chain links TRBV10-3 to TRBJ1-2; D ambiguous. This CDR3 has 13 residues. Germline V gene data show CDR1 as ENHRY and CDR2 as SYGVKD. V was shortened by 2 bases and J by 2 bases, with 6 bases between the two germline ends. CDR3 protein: CAISEGGNYGYTF. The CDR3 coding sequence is TGTGCCATCAGTGAGGGTGGAAACTATGGCTACACCTTC.

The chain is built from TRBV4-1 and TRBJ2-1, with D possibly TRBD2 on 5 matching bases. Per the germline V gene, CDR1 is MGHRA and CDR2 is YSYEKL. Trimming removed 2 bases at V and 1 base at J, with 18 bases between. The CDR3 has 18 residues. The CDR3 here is CASSQTVPRGRSYNEQFF. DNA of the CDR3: TGCGCCAGCAGCCAAACCGTCCCTCGGGGAAGATCCTACAATGAGCAGTTCTTC.

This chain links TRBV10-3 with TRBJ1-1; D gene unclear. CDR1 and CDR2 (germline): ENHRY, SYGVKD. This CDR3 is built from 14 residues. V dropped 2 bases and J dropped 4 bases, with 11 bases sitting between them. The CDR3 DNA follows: TGTGCCATCAGTGAGGTCCTCCGGGGCACTGAAGCTTTCTTT. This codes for CAISEVLRGTEAFF.

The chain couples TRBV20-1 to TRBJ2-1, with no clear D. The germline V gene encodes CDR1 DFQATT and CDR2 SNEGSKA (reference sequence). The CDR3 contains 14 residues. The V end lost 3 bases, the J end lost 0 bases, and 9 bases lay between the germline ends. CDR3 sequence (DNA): TGCAGTGCTAGGACCCAGAGCTCCTACAATGAGCAGTTCTTC. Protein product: CSARTQSSYNEQFF.

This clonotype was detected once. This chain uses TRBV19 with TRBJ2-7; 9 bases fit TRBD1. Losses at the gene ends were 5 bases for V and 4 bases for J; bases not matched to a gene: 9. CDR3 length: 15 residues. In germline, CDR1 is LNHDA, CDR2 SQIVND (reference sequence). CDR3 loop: CASSSGTGNMYEQYF. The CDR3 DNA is TGTGCCAGTAGTTCCGGGACAGGGAATATGTACGAGCAGTACTTC.

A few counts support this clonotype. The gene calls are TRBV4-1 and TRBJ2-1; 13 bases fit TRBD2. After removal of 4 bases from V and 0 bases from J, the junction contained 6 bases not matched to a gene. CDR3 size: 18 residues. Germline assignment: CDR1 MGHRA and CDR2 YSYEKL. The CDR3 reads CASSLGLAGATSYNEQFF. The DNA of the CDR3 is TGCGCCAGCAGCCTCGGACTAGCGGGGGCCACCTCCTACAATGAGCAGTTCTTC.

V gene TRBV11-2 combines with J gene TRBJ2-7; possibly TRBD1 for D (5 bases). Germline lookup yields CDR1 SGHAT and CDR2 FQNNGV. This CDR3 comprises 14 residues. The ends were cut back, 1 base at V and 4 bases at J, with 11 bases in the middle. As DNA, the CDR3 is TGTGCCAGCAGCTTAGGGTCAGGGCTATACGAGCAGTACTTC. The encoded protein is CASSLGSGLYEQYF.

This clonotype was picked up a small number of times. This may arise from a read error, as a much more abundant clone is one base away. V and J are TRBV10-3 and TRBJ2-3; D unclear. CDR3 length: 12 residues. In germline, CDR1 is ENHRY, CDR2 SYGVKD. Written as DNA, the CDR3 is TGTGCCATCAGTGGCACCACAGATTCGCAGTATTTT. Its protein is CAISGTTDSQYF.

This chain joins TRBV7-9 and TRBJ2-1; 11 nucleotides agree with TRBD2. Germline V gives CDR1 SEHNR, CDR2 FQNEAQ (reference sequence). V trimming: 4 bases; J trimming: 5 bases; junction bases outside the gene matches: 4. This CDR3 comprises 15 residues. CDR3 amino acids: CASSSTSGGHNEQFF. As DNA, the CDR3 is TGTGCCAGCAGCTCCACTAGCGGGGGACACAATGAGCAGTTCTTC.

The CDR3 protein is CASSLPGTGPYNEQFF. Here the CDR3 DNA reads TGTGCCAGCAGTTTACCCGGGACAGGGCCTTACAATGAGCAGTTCTTC. The chain uses TRBV12-3 or TRBV12-4 and TRBJ2-1; 9 nucleotides agree with TRBD1. This CDR3 contains 16 residues. Trimming at V came to 2 bases and at J to 4 bases, leaving 6 bases not matched to a gene.

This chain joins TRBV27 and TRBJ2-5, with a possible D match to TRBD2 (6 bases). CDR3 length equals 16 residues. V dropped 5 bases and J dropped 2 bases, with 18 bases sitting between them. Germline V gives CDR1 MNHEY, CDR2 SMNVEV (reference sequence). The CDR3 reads CASSHRDSRRQETQYF. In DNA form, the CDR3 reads TGTGCCAGCAGTCATCGGGACTCCCGCCGGCAAGAGACCCAGTACTTC.

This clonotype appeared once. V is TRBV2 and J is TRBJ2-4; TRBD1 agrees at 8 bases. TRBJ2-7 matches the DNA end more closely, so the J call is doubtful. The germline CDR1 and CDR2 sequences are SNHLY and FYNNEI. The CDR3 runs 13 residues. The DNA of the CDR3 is TGTGCCAGCAGGGGGACAGGACCCAACGAGCAGTACTTC. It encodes CASRGTGPNEQYF.

CDR3 DNA sequence: TGTGCCAGCAGCCGAGTCCGCGGCGGGAGAACAGATACGCAGTATTTT. It encodes CASSRVRGGRTDTQYF. The genes are TRBV12-3 or TRBV12-4 and TRBJ2-3; 7 bases fit TRBD2. The ends lost 6 bases at V and 3 bases at J; junction bases unmatched: 12. The CDR3 runs to 16 residues.

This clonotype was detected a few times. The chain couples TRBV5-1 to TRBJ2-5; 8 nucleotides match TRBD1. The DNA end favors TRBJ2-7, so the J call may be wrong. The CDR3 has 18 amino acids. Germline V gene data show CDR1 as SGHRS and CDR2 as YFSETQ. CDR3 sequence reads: CASSLKPGTGYFNYEQYF. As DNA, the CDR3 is TGCGCCAGCAGCTTGAAGCCCGGGACAGGCTACTTCAACTACGAGCAGTACTTC.

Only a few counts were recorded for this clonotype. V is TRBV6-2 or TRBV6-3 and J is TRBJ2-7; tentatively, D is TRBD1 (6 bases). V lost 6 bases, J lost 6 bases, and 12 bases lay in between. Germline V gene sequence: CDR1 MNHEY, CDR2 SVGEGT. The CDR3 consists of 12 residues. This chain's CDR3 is CASRTTGSEQYF. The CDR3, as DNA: TGTGCCAGCAGAACGACAGGTAGCGAGCAGTACTTC.

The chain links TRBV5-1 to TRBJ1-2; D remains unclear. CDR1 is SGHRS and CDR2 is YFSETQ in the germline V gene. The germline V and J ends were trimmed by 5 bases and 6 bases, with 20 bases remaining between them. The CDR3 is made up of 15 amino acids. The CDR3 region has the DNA TGCGCCAGCAGACTGGGGTACAGCGGCGGGGATGGCTACACCTTC. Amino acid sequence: CASRLGYSGGDGYTF.